Listed here is a single TCR beta chain. This entry belongs to a study of radiotherapy plus CTLA-4 blockade in lung cancer. The protocol was immunoSEQ multiplex PCR, while the TCRdb copy is restricted to in-frame clones and leaves out a portion. The sample shows about 62,000 clones, roughly three quarters of them seen only once. The CDR3 totals 14 residues. V shed 0 bases and J shed 6 bases, with 12 bases lying between them. Per germline, CDR1 SGHTA and CDR2 FQGNSA. The specimen was peripheral blood, collected from a patient treated with radiotherapy plus ipilimumab. This rearrangement joins TRBV7-2 to TRBJ2-7; a possible D gene is TRBD1 (6 bases). The sequence came from a human donor with non-small cell lung cancer who had a complete response to radiotherapy plus ipilimumab. CDR3 sequence reads: CASSLAGQLTEQYF. The CDR3 bases are TGTGCCAGCAGCTTAGCTGGACAGCTAACCGAGCAGTACTTC.